The source of this T cell receptor (beta chain) is a study of T cells in Graves' hyperthyroidism and ophthalmopathy. The overall study: Peripheral blood draws took place at initial diagnosis, ahead of any treatment.

PBMCs were derived from under 13 ml fresh peripheral blood. TCR beta CDR3 sequences were amplified from RNA transcripts. TCR CDR3 regions were first amplified by RT-PCR with HTBI primers. A single record per CDR3 protein comes from TCRdb applying MiXCR to the multiplex PCR reads. Among over 550,000 distinct CDR3 sequences listed, approximately 16% were seen once. The CDR3 has 13 amino acids. Germline values: CDR1 ENHRY, CDR2 SYGVKD. V lost 0 bases, J lost 5 bases, and 5 bases lay in between. This TCR was sampled from a woman in her late teens or twenties with Graves' hyperthyroidism. The J gene is TRBJ1-5, the V gene TRBV10-3, with D unresolved. The sequencing input was blood. The CDR3 loop reads CAISESGDQPQHF. As DNA, the CDR3 is TGTGCCATCAGTGAGTCCGGGGATCAGCCCCAGCATTTT.